This T cell receptor beta chain originates from a study of cytomegalovirus exposure and HLA in healthy donors. While the first cohort had 500 to 700 subjects, the donors belonged to the separate validation cohort of fewer than 150 subjects. This CDR3 comprises 15 residues. V lost 0 bases and J lost 2, with 9 bases in between. Germline V gene data show CDR1 as SGHRS and CDR2 as YFSETQ. Sequencing was performed with immunoSEQ multiplex PCR; in TCRdb, only in-frame clones are kept and a portion is missing. The table records fewer than 250,000 clones, roughly 91% of them present only once. The receptor was derived from a young woman in good health and CMV-seropositive. The chain carries TRBV5-1 and TRBJ2-1, with D perhaps TRBD2 (6 bases). Specimen: PBMCs. The CDR3 coding sequence is TGCGCCAGCAGCTTGGGGCGGGAACCCTACAATGAGCAGTTCTTC. The encoded protein is CASSLGREPYNEQFF.